This T cell receptor (beta chain) is from a study of regulatory T cells in long-lasting Graves disease. Study-wide background: Prior antithyroid drug treatment in newly diagnosed Graves' patients lasted under 3 months.

The time point was: newly diagnosed GD, antithyroid drugs for less than 3 months. RNA isolated from PBMCs was used to make the TCR library. A peripheral blood sample, nine milliliters in volume, was drawn into EDTA tubes. Researchers made TCR beta libraries by using iRepertoire HTBI primers and running Arm-PCR on CDR3 regions. TCRdb re-called the multiplex PCR reads through MiXCR, storing one row per CDR3 protein. Found here are 350,000 to 400,000 distinct CDR3 sequences, roughly 16% of them singletons; the top ten hold 22%. CDR1 is MNHNS and CDR2 is SASEGT in the germline V gene. The CDR3 is 13 residues long. Details on this clonotype: A junction end diverges from the germline sequence, so it may reflect a read error.

The source of this sequence is a female donor with Graves disease. The chain links TRBV6-1 to TRBJ1-1; 7 nucleotides match TRBD1. The specimen was peripheral blood mononuclear cells (PBMCs), collected at new diagnosis, from a patient treated with antithyroid drugs. The CDR3 loop is CASSLPGTVVASF. CDR3 bases: TGTGCCAGCAGTCTACCAGGGACAGTTGTTGCCTCCTTT.